The T cell receptor beta chain described here comes from a study of beta chain features in type 1 diabetes. The study's findings and limits: Among all four CD4+ subsets, Type 1 diabetes patients had TCRB CDR3s that were moderately but significantly shorter. When VDJ junctions were examined, type 1 diabetes patients showed fewer insertions and more deletions.

Since all of the isolated RNA was reverse transcribed, expressed TCRB transcripts were what got sequenced. Profiled with immunoSEQ multiplex PCR; TCRdb holds only in-frame clones, not every one. There are 350,000 to 450,000 clones in the sample; roughly 12% occur only once, and approximately 0.011% lies in the top ten. With respect to this clone: Its target is unknown.

This CDR3 region has 14 residues. Per the germline V gene, CDR1 is SGHTS and CDR2 is YDEGEE. The junction had 6 bases not matched to a gene; V was cut back by 4 bases and J by 8 bases. V is TRBV5-8 and J is TRBJ1-2; TRBD1 matches 12 bases. The receptor was isolated from a woman younger than 35 with type 1 diabetes. The sequenced sample was naive CD4+ T cells from blood. This CDR3 is CASSVGQGADGYTF. DNA for the CDR3: TGTGCCAGCAGCGTGGGACAGGGGGCTGACGGCTACACCTTC.